This TCR beta chain was captured in a study of blood T cell repertoires in COVID-19. Study-level information: Samples came from the United States, Italy and Spain, spanning acute and convalescent COVID-19.

Trimming pared 1 base from V and 4 bases from J, leaving 9 bases between. CDR3 length: 14 amino acids. Germline V gene lookup returns CDR1 SGHTA and CDR2 FQGNSA. Only in-frame clones appear in the TCRdb table, and some are missing; sequencing was by immunoSEQ multiplex PCR. The repertoire includes some 44,000 clones, around 92% of them detected once, and 12% sits in the top ten. Material: peripheral blood. This chain uses TRBV7-2 with TRBJ2-3; possible D gene TRBD2, 6 bases. This receptor was identified in a human donor in a cohort sampled during active COVID-19. The chain's CDR3 is CASSLGPGADTQYF. DNA for the CDR3: TGTGCCAGCAGCTTAGGTCCGGGGGCAGATACGCAGTATTTT.